This record looks at one T cell receptor beta chain sequence and its context. The sample belongs to a study of T cell changes during pregnancy in multiple sclerosis. Germline values: CDR1 SGHRS, CDR2 YFSETQ. After removal of 2 bases from V and 8 bases from J, the junction contained 3 bases not matched to a gene. This CDR3 has 12 residues. Profiling relied on immunoSEQ multiplex PCR, and the TCRdb table lists in-frame clones only, not all of them. This table holds 47,000 or so clones, roughly 89% found once. The material sequenced was peripheral blood, taken in the first trimester of pregnancy. The chain carries TRBV5-1 and TRBJ2-5, with 7 bases matching TRBD1. The sequence came from a female donor with multiple sclerosis, enrolled in a pregnancy study. The CDR3 coding sequence is TGCGCCAGCAGCTTTGAGGGGGCTACCCAGTACTTC. Protein product: CASSFEGATQYF. The full variable domain, with the rest looked up from reference TRBV5-1 and TRBJ2-5, is KAGVTQTPRYLIKTRGQQVTLSCSPISGHRSVSWYQQTPGQGLQFLFEYFSETQRNKGNFPGRFSGRQFSNSRSEMNVSTLELGDSALYLCASSFEGATQYFGPGTRLLVL.